This T cell receptor beta chain was recorded in a study of identical twins. The V end was cut by 0 bases, the J end by 4 bases, with 12 bases between. Looked up from germline, CDR1 is SGHRS and CDR2 is YFSETQ. CDR3 length equals 15 residues. General study findings and limits: With abundant cord blood beta clonotypes, insertions were fewer; memory repertoires showed no such pattern.

This clonotype was picked up a small number of times. The antigen is not known. One entry per CDR3 protein results from TCRdb running MiXCR on the 5' RACE reads. The repertoire consists of 1.5 million to 2 million distinct CDR3 sequences, with roughly a third occurring once and the leading ten covering under 0.35%. Sequencing used cord blood. The clonotype comes from a newborn girl in good health. The chain links TRBV5-1 to TRBJ2-3, with D perhaps TRBD1 (5 bases). CDR3 coding DNA: TGCGCCAGCAGCTTGGAAGGGGCAGGTGCAGATACGCAGTATTTT. Translation: CASSLEGAGADTQYF.